This T cell receptor beta chain was observed in a study of CDR3 diversity in severe acne. At least ten counts were recorded for this clonotype. Trimming shortened V by 5 bases and J by 1 base, and 5 bases separated the two germline ends. The CDR3 spans 12 residues. From germline, CDR1 is MNHNS and CDR2 SASEGT. TCRdb fed the PCR reads into MiXCR, producing one record per CDR3 protein. The sample lists more than 85,000 distinct CDR3 sequences, around half occurring once. The J gene is TRBJ2-5, the V gene TRBV6-1; D not resolved. This clonotype was sampled from a male donor in good health, serving as a control. Sequencing used blood. CDR3 nucleotides: TGTGCCAGCAGTCCAAGCCAAGAGACCCAGTACTTC. It codes for CASSPSQETQYF.